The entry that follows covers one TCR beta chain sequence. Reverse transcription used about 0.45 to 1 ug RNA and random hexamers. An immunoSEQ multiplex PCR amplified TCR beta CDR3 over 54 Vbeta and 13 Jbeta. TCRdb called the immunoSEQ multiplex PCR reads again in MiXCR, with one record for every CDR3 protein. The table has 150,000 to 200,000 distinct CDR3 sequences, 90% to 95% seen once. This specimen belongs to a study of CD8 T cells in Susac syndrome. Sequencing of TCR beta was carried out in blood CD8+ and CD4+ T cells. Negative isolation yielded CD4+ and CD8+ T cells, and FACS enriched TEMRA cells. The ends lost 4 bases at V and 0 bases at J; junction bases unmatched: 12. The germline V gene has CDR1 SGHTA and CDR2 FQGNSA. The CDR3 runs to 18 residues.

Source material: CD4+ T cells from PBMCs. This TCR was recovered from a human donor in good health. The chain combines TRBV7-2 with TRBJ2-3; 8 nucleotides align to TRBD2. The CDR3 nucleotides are TGTGCCAGCAGCTCCCGGGCCAGCGGGGGTCGTAGCACAGATACGCAGTATTTT. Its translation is CASSSRASGGRSTDTQYF.